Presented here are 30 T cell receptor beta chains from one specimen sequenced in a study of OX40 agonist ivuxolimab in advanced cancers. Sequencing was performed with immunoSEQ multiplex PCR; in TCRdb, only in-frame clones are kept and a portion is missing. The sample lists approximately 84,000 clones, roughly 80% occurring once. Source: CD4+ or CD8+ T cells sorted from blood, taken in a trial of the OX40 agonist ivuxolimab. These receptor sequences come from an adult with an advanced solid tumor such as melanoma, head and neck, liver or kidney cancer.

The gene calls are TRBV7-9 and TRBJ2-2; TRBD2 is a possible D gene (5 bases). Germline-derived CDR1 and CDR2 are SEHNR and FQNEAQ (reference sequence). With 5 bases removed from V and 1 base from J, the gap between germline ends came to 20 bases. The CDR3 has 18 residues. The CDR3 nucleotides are TGTGCCAGCAGCCCTAATGTGGGGAGAGAGTTGAACACCGGGGAGCTGTTTTTT. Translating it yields CASSPNVGRELNTGELFF.

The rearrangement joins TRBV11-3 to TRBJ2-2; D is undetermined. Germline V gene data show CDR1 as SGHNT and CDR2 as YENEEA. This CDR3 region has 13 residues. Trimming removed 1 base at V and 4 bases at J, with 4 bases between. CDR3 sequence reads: CASSLGGTGELFF. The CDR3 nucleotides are TGTGCCAGCAGCTTAGGTGGCACCGGGGAGCTGTTTTTT.

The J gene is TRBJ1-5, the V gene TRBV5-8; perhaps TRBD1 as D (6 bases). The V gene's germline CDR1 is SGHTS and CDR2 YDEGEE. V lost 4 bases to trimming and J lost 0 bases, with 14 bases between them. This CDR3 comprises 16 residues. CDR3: CASSRRTASSNQPQHF. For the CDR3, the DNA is TGTGCCAGCAGCCGACGGACAGCGAGTAGCAATCAGCCCCAGCATTTT.

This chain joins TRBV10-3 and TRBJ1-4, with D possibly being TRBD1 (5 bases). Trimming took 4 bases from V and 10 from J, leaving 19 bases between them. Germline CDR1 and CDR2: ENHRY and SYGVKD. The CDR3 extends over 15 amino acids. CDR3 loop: CAISGTRRDGGKLFF. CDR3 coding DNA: TGTGCCATCAGTGGAACCAGGAGGGATGGGGGAAAACTGTTTTTT.

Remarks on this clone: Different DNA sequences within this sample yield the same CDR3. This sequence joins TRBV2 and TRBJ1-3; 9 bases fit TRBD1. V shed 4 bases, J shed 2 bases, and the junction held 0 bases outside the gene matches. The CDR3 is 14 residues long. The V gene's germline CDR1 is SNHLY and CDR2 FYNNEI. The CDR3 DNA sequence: TGTGCCAGCAGTGGACAGGGGGCTGGAAACACCATATATTTT. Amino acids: CASSGQGAGNTIYF. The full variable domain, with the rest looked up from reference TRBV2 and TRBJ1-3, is EPEVTQTPSHQVTQMGQEVILRCVPISNHLYFYWYRQILGQKVEFLVSFYNNEISEKSEIFDDQFSVERPDGSNFTLKIRSTKLEDSAMYFCASSGQGAGNTIYFGEGSWLTVV.

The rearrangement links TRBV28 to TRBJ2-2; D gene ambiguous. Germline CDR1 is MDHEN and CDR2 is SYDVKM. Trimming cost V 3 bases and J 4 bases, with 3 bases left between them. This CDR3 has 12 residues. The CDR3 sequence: CASSFATGELFF. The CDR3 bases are TGTGCCAGCAGTTTTGCCACCGGGGAGCTGTTTTTT.

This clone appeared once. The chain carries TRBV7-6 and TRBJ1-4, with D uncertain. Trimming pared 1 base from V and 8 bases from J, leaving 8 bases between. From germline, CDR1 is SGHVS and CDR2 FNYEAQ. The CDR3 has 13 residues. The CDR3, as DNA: TGTGCCAGCAGCTTAGTAATAACGGAAAAACTGTTTTTT. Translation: CASSLVITEKLFF.

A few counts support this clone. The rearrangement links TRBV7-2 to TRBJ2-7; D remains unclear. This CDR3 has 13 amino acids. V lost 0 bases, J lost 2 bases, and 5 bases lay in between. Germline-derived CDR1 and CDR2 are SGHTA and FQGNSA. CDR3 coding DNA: TGTGCCAGCAGCTTAGCAGCACCCTACGAGCAGTACGTC. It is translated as CASSLAAPYEQYV.

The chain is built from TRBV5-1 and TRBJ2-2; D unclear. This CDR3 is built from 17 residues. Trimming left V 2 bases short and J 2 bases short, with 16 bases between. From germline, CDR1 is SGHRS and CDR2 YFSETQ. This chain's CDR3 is CASSFLGPATNTGELFF. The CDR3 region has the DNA TGCGCCAGCAGCTTCCTAGGCCCCGCGACCAACACCGGGGAGCTGTTTTTT.

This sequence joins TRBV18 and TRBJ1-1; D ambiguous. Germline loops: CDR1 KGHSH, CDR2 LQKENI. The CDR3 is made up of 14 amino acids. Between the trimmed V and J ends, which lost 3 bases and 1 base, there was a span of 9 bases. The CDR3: CASSPSNRNTEAFF. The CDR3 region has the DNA TGTGCCAGCTCACCCTCGAACAGGAACACTGAAGCTTTCTTT.

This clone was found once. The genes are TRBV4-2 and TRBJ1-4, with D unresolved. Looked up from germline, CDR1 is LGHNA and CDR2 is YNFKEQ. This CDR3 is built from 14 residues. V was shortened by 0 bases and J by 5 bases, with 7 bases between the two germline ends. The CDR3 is CASSQDSQNEKLFF. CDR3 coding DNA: TGTGCCAGCAGCCAAGATTCACAGAATGAAAAACTGTTTTTT.

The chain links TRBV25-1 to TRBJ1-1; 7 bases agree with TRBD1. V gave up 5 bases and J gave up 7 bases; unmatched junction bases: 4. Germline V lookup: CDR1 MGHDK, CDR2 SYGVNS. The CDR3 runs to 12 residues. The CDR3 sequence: CASSRTGLEAFF. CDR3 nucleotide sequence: TGTGCCAGCAGTAGGACAGGCCTTGAAGCTTTCTTT.

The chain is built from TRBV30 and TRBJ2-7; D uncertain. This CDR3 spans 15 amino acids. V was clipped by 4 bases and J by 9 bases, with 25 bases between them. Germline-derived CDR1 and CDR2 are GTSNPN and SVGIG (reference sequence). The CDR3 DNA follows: TGTGCCTGGAACGCGGATCCCTGGGGTGGTGGAGTGCAGTACTTC. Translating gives CAWNADPWGGGVQYF.

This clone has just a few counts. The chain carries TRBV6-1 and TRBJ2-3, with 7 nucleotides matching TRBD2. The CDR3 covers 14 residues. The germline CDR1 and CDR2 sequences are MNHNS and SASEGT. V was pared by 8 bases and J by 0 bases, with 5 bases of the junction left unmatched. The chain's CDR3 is CASVDGGSTDTQYF. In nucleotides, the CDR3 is TGTGCCAGCGTGGACGGGGGGAGCACAGATACGCAGTATTTT.

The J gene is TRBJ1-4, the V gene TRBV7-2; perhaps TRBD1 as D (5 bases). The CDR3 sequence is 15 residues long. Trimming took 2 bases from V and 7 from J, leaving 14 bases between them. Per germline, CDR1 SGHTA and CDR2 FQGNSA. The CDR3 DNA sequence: TGTGCCAGCAGCTTAAGGGCAGGGAGTGGTGAAAAACTGTTTTTT. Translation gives CASSLRAGSGEKLFF.

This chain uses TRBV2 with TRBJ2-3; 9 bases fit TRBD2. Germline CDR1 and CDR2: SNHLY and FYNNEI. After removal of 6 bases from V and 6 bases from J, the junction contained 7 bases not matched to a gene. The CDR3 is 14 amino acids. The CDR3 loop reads CASRLSGGIDTQYF. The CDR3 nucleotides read TGTGCCAGCAGATTAAGCGGGGGGATCGATACGCAGTATTTT.

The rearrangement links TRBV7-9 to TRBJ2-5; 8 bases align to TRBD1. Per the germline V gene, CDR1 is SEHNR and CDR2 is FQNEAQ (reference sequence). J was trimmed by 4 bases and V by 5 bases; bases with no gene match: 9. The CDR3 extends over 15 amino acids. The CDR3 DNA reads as TGTGCCAGCAGCCAGGGACAGGTGGGGGGAGAGACCCAGTACTTC. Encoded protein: CASSQGQVGGETQYF.

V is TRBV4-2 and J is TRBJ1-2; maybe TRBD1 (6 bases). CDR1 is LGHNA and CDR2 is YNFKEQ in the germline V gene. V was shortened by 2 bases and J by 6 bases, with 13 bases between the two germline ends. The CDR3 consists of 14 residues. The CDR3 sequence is CASSQPGAGDGYTF. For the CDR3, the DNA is TGTGCCAGCAGCCAACCGGGGGCAGGCGATGGCTACACCTTC.

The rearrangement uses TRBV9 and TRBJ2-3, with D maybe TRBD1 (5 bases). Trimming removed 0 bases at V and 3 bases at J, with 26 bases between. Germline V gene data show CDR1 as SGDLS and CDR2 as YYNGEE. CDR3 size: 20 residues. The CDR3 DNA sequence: TGTGCCAGCAGCGTAGGAGGATCACTCCAAAGGGTTCGGACAACAGATACGCAGTATTTT. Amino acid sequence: CASSVGGSLQRVRTTDTQYF. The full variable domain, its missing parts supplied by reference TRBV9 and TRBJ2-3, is DSGVTQTPKHLITATGQRVTLRCSPRSGDLSVYWYQQSLDQGLQFLIQYYNGEERAKGNILERFSAQQFPDLHSELNLSSLELGDSALYFCASSVGGSLQRVRTTDTQYFGPGTRLTVL.

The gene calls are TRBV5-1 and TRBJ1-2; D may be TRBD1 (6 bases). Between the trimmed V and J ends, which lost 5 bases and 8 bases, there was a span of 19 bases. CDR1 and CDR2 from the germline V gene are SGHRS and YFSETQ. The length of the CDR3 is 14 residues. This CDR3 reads CASSLQGSVEGYTF. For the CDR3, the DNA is TGCGCCAGCAGTTTACAGGGCTCCGTCGAGGGCTACACCTTC.

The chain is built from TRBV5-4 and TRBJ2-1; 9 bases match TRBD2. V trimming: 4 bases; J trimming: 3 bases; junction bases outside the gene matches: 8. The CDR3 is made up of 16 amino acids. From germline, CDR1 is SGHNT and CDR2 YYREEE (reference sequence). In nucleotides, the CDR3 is TGTGCCAGCAGCATCTTTCGCGGGGGGGTCTACAATGAGCAGTTCTTC. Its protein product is CASSIFRGGVYNEQFF.

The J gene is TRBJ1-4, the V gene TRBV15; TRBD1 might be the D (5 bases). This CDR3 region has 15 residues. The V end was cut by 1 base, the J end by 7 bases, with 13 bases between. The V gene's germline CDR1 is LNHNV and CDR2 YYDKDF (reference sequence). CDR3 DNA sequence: TGTGCCACCAGCAGAGTGGGGGAGCTGGGTGAAAAACTGTTTTTT. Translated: CATSRVGELGEKLFF.

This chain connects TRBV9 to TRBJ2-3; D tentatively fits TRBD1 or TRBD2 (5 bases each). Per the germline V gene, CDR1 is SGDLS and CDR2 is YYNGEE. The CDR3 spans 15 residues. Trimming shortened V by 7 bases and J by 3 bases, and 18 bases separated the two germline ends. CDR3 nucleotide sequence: TGTGCCAGCGCATTAACCCTCGAGGGGACAGATACGCAGTATTTT. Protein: CASALTLEGTDTQYF.

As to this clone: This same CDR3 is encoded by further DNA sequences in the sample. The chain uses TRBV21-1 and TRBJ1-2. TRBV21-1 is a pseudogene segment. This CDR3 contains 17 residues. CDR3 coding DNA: TGTGCCAGCAGCAAAGCACAGGCAGGGACTAGGAGCTATGGCTACACCTTC. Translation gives CASSKAQAGTRSYGYTF.

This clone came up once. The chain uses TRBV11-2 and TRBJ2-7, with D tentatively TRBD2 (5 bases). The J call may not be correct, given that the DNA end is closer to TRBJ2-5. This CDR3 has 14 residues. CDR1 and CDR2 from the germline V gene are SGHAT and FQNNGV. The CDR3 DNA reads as TGTGCCAGCAGCTTAGACCGGGGTGGCGAGACCCAGTACTTC. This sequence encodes CASSLDRGGETQYF.

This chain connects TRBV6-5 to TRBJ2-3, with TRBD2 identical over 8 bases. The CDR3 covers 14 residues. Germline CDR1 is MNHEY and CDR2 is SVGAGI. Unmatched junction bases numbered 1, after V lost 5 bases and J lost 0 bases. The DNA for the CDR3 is TGTGCCAGCAGTCGACTAGCGAGCACAGATACGCAGTATTTT. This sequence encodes CASSRLASTDTQYF.

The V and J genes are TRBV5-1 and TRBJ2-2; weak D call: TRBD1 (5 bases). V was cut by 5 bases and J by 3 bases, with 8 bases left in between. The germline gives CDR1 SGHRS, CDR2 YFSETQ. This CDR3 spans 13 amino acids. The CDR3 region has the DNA TGCGCCAGCAGTCCCAGGGACACCGGGGAGCTGTTTTTT. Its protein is CASSPRDTGELFF.

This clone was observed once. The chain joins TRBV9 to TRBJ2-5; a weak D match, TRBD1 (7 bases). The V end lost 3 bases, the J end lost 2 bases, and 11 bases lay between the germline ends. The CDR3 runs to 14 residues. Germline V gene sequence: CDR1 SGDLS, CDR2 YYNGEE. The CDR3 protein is CASSATGRQETQYF. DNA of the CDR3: TGTGCCAGCAGCGCGACAGGGAGGCAAGAGACCCAGTACTTC.

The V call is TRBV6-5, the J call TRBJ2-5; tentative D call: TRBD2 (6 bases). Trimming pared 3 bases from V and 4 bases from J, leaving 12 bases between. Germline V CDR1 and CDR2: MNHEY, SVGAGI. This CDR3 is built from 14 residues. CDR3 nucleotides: TGTGCCAGCAGTTATTTCCAGGAGGGAGAGACCCAGTACTTC. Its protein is CASSYFQEGETQYF.

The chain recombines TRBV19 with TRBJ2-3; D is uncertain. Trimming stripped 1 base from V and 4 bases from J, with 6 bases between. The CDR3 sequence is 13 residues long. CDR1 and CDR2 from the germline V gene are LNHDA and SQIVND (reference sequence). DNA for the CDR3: TGTGCCAGTAGTATAGGTCAGGCAGATACGCAGTATTTT. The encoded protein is CASSIGQADTQYF.